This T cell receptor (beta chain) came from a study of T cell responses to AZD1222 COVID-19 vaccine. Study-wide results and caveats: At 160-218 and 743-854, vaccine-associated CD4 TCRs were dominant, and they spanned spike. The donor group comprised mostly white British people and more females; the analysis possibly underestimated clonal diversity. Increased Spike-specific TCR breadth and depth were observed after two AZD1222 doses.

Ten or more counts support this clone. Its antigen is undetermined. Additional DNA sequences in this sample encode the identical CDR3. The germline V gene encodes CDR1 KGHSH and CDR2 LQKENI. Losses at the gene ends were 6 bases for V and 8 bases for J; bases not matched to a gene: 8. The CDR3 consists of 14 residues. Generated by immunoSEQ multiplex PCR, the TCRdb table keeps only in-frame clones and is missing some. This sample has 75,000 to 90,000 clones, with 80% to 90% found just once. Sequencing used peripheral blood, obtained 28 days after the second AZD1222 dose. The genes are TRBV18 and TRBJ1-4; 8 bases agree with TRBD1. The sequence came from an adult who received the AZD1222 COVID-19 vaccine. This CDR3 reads CASSQGTGREKLFF. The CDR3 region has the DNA TGTGCCAGCTCCCAAGGGACAGGCAGAGAAAAACTGTTTTTT.